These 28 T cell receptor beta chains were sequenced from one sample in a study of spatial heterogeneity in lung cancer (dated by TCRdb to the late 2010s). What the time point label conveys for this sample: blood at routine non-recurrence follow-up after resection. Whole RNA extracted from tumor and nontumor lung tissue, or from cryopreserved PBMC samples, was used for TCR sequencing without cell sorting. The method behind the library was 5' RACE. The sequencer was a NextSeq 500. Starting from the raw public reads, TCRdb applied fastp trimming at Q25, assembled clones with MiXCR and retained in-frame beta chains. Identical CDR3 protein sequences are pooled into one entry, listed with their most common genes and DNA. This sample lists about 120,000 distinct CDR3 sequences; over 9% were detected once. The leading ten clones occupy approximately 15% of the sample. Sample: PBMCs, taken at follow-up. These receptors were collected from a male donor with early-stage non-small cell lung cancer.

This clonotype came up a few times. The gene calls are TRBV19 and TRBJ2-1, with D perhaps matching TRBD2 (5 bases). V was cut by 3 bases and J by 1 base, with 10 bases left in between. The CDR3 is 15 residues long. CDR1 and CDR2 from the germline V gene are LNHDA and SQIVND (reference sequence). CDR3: CASSMADSSYNEQFF. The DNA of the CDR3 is TGTGCCAGTAGTATGGCGGACTCGTCCTACAATGAGCAGTTCTTC. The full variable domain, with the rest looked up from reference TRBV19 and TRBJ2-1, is DGGITQSPKYLFRKEGQNVTLSCEQNLNHDAMYWYRQDPGQGLRLIYYSQIVNDFQKGDIAEGYSVSREKKESFPLTVTSAQKNPTAFYLCASSMADSSYNEQFFGPGTRLTVL.

The CDR3 reads CSAGVDTQYF. CDR3 DNA sequence: TGCAGCGCAGGGGTGGATACGCAGTATTTT. This chain uses TRBV29-1 with TRBJ2-3, with D tentatively TRBD1 (6 bases). Per germline, CDR1 SQVTM and CDR2 ANQGSEA. Trimming removed 7 bases from V and 6 bases from J, with 8 bases in between. The CDR3 spans 10 residues.

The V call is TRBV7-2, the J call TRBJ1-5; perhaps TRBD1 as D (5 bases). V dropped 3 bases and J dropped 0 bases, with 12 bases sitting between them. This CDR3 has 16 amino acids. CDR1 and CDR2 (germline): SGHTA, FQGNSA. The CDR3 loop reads CASSLAGGYSNQPQHF. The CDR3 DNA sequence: TGTGCCAGCAGCTTGGCCGGGGGGTATAGCAATCAGCCCCAGCATTTT.

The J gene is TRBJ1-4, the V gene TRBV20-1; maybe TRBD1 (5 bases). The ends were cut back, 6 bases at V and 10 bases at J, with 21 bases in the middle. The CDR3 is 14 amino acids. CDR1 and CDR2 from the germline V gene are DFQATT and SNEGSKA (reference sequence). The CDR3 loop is CSAPPGAGKGKLFF. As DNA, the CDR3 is TGCAGTGCGCCCCCGGGCGCAGGGAAGGGAAAACTGTTTTTT.

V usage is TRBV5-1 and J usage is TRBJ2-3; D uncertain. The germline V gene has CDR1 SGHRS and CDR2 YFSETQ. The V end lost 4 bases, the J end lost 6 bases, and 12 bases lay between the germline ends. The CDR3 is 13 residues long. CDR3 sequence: CASSPRTADTQYF. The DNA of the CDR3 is TGCGCCAGCAGCCCCAGGACCGCCGATACGCAGTATTTT. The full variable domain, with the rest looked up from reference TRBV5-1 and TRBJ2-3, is KAGVTQTPRYLIKTRGQQVTLSCSPISGHRSVSWYQQTPGQGLQFLFEYFSETQRNKGNFPGRFSGRQFSNSRSEMNVSTLELGDSALYLCASSPRTADTQYFGPGTRLTVL.

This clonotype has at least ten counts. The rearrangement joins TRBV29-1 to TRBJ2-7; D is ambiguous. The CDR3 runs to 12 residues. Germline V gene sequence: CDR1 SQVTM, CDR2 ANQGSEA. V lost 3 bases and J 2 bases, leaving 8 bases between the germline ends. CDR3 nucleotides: TGCAGCGTTGAGGCGGAGACCTACGAGCAGTACTTC. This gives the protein CSVEAETYEQYF.

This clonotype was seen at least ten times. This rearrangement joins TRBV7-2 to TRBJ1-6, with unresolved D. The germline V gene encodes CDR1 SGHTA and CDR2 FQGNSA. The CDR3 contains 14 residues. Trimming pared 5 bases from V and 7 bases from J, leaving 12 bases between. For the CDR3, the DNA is TGTGCCAGCAGCCACGGAGGAAGAAATTCACCCCTCCACTTT. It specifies CASSHGGRNSPLHF.

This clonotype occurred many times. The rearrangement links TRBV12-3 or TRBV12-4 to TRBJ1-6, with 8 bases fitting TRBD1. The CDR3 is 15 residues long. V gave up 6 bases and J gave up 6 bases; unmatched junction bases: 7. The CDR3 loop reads CASRPGGSRNSPLHF. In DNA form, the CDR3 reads TGTGCCAGCAGGCCAGGGGGCTCTCGTAATTCACCCCTCCACTTT.

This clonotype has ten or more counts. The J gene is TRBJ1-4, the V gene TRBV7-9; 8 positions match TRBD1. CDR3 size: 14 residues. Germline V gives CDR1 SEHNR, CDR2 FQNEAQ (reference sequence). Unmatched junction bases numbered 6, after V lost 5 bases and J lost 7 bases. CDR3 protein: CASSGVDRVEKLFF. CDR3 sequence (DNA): TGTGCCAGCAGCGGTGTGGACAGGGTTGAAAAACTGTTTTTT.

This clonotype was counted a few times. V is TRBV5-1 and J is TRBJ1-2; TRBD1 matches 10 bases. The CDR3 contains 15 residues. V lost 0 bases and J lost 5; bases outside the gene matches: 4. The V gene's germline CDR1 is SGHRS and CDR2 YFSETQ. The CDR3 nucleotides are TGCGCCAGCAGCTTGGAATCGGACAGGGGGTATGGCTACACCTTC. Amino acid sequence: CASSLESDRGYGYTF.

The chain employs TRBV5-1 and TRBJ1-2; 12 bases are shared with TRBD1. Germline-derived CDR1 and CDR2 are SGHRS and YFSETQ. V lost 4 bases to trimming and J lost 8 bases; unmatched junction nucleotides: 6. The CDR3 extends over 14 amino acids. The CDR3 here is CASSPGTGGEGYTF. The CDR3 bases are TGCGCCAGCAGCCCCGGGACAGGGGGCGAGGGCTACACCTTC.

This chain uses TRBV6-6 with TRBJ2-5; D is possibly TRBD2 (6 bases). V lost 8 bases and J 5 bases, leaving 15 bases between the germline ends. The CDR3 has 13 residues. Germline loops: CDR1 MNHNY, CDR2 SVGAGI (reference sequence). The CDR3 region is CASSLASSETQYF. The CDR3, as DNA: TGTGCCAGCTCTCTAGCGTCTTCGGAGACCCAGTACTTC.

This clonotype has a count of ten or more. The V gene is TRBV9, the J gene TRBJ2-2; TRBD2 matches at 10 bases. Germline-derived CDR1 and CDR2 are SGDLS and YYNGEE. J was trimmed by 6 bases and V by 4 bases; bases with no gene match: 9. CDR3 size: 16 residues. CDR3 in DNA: TGTGCCAGCAGCCTAGAGGGGACTAGCGACTCCGGGGAGCTGTTTTTT. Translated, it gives CASSLEGTSDSGELFF.

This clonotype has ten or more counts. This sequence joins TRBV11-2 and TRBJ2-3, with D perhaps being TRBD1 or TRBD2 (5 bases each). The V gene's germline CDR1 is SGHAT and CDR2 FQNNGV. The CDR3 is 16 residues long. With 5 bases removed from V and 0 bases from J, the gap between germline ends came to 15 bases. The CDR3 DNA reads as TGTGCCAGCAGCGCCCGCCGGGACGTCAGCACAGATACGCAGTATTTT. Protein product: CASSARRDVSTDTQYF.

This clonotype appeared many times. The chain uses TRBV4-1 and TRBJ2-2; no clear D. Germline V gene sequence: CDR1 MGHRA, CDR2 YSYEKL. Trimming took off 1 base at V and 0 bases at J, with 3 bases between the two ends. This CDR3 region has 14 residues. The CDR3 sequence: CASSQGPNTGELFF. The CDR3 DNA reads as TGCGCCAGCAGCCAAGGCCCGAACACCGGGGAGCTGTTTTTT.

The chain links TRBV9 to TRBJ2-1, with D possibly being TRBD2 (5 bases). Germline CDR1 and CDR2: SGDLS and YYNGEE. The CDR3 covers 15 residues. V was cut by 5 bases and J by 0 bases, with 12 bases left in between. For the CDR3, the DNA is TGTGCCAGCAGTCTAGACGGAGGCTCCTACAATGAGCAGTTCTTC. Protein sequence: CASSLDGGSYNEQFF.

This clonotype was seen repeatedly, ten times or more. CDR3 nucleotides: TGTGCCAGCAGTCTAGGGGGGGTGAACACTGAAGCTTTCTTT. It specifies CASSLGGVNTEAFF. The gene calls are TRBV27 and TRBJ1-1; TRBD1 might be the D (6 bases). V lost 5 bases and J 0 bases, leaving 10 bases between the germline ends. CDR1 is MNHEY and CDR2 is SMNVEV in the germline V gene (reference sequence). This CDR3 region has 14 residues.

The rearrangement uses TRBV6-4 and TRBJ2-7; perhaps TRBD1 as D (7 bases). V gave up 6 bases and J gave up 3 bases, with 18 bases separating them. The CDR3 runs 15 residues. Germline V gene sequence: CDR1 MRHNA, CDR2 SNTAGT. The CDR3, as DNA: TGTGCCAGCAGCCCGAAGGAGGGGGCGGACTACGAGCAGTACTTC. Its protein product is CASSPKEGADYEQYF.

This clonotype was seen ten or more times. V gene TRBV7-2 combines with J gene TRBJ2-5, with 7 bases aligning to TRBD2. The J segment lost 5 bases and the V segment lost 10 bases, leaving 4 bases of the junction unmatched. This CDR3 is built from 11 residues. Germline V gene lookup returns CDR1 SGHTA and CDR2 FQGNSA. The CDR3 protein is CATGGTETQYF. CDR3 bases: TGTGCCACCGGGGGGACGGAGACCCAGTACTTC. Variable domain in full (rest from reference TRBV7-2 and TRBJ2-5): GAGVSQSPSNKVTEKGKDVELRCDPISGHTALYWYRQSLGQGLEFLIYFQGNSAPDKSGLPSDRFSAERTGGSVSTLTIQRTQQEDSAVYLCATGGTETQYFGPGTRLLVL.

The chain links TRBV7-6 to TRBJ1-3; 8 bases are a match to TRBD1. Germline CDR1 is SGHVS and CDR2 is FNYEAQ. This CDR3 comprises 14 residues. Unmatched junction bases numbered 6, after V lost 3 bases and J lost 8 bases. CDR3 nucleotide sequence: TGTGCCAGCAGCTTGGTACAGGGGGGACACACCATATATTTT. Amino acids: CASSLVQGGHTIYF.

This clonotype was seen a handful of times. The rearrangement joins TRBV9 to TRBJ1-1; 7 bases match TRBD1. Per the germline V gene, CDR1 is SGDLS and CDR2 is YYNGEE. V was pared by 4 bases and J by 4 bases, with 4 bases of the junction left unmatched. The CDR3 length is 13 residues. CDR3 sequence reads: CASSFSGGTEAFF. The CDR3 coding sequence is TGTGCCAGCAGCTTTTCAGGGGGCACTGAAGCTTTCTTT.

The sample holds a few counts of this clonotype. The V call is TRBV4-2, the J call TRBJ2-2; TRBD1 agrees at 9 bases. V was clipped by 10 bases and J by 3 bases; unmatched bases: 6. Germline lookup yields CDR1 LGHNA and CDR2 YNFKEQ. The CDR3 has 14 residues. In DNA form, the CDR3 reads TGTGCCACCCGCCGGGACAGGGACACCGGGGAGCTGTTTTTT. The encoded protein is CATRRDRDTGELFF.

The CDR3 here is CAWRRQGIRGELFF. Written as DNA, the CDR3 is TGTGCCTGGAGAAGACAGGGAATCCGCGGGGAGCTGTTTTTT. The chain joins TRBV30 to TRBJ2-2, with 7 bases fitting TRBD1. The CDR3 runs 14 residues. Germline V gene lookup returns CDR1 GTSNPN and CDR2 SVGIG (reference sequence). Trimming removed 3 bases from V and 7 bases from J; junction bases left unmatched: 8.

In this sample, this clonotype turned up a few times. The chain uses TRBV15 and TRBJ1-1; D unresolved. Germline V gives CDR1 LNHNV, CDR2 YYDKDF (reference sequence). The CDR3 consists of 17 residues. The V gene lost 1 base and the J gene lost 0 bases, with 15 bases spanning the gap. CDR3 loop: CATSRGMDGFMNTEAFF. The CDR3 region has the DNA TGTGCCACCAGCAGAGGAATGGACGGTTTCATGAACACTGAAGCTTTCTTT.

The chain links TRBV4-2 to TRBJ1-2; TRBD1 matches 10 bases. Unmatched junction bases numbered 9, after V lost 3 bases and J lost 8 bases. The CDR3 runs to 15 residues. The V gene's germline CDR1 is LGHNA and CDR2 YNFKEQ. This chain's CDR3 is CASSQGDRGSAGYTF. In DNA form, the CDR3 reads TGTGCCAGCAGCCAGGGGGACAGGGGATCTGCCGGCTACACCTTC.

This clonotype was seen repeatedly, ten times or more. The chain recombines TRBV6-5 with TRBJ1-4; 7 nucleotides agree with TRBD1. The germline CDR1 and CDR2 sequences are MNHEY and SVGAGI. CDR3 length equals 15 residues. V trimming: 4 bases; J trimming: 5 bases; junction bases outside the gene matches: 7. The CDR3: CASSLGQLYNEKLFF. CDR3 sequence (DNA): TGTGCCAGCAGTTTGGGACAGCTCTACAATGAAAAACTGTTTTTT.

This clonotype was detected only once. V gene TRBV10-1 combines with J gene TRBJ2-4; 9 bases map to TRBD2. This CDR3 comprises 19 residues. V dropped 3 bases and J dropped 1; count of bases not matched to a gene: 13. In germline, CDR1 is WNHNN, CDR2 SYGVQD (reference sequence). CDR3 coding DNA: TGCGCCAGCAGTGATACGGCGGGGGGGCCGTTGACGGCCAAAAACATTCAGTACTTC. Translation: CASSDTAGGPLTAKNIQYF.

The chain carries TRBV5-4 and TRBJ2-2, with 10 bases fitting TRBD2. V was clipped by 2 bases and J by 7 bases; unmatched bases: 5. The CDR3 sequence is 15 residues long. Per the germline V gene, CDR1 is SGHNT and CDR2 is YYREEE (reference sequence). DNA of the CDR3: TGTGCCAGCAGCTTACAGCGGGGGGGCGGCGGGGAGCTGTTTTTT. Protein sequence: CASSLQRGGGGELFF.